The sequence of this TCR beta chain was determined in a study of blood T cell repertoires in COVID-19. Study-wide background: Sites across the United States, Italy and Spain contributed samples from acute and convalescent COVID-19. PBMCs, B-cell-depleted T cells, or T cells were the source of the cDNA or gDNA that made up the material.

J lost 8 bases, V lost 1 base, and 4 bases had no gene match. The CDR3 runs to 13 residues. Germline CDR1 is SGHVS and CDR2 is FQNEAQ. Data came from immunoSEQ multiplex PCR; TCRdb stores just in-frame clones and leaves some out. The table includes tens of thousands of clones, 80% to 95% detected once. Input material: peripheral blood. The rearrangement uses TRBV7-8 and TRBJ1-1; 7 nucleotides agree with TRBD1. This receptor was identified in a man aged 18 to 29 with COVID-19, enrolled during active disease. This CDR3 is CASSLGIQGEAFF. CDR3 DNA sequence: TGTGCCAGCAGCTTAGGGATACAGGGGGAAGCTTTCTTT.